This TCR beta chain was sequenced during a study of control samples from healthy donors and cancer patients. Repertoires were generated with immunoSEQ multiplex PCR, while TCRdb's copy carries only in-frame clones and drops some. This sample carries some 160,000 clones, about 94% of them seen once, and the ten largest clones take 0.65% to 0.85%. V was cut by 1 base and J by 14 bases, with 13 bases left in between. Looked up from germline, CDR1 is MDHEN and CDR2 is SYDVKM. The CDR3 is made up of 12 amino acids. The V gene is TRBV28, the J gene TRBJ2-3, with D unresolved. Material for sequencing was blood. This receptor was identified in a woman in her thirties in good health. This chain's CDR3 is CASSLSRRRVYF. The CDR3 coding sequence is TGTGCCAGCAGTTTATCCCGAAGACGGGTGTATTTT. Supplemented by reference TRBV28 and TRBJ2-3, the full variable domain reads DVKVTQSSRYLVKRTGEKVFLECVQDMDHENMFWYRQDPGLGLRLIYFSYDVKMKEKGDIPEGYSVSREKKERFSLILESASTNQTSMYLCASSLSRRRVYFGPGTRLTVL.